A selection of T cell receptor beta chains follows, all from one sample in a study of regulatory T cells in long-lasting Graves disease. TCRdb reprocessed the multiplex PCR reads with MiXCR, giving one entry per CDR3 protein. Counted here are hundreds of thousands of distinct CDR3 sequences, less than 25% occurring once; the ten biggest clones make up less than 9%. Specimen: peripheral blood mononuclear cells (PBMCs), collected when the disease was refractory, from a patient treated with antithyroid drugs. These TCRs come from a female donor with Graves disease. Each CDR3 is given with its conserved first and last residue. Fields, in order: D gene, clone size, V gene, J gene, CDR3 protein, CDR3 DNA. The D gene is left open where the match is weak. Only some rows state a clone size, as once, few, many or a class for expanded clones.

>NA|many|TRBV20-1|TRBJ2-7
CSAHAGSYEQYF
TGCAGTGCCCACGCGGGTTCCTACGAGCAGTACTTC
>TRBD2|few|TRBV6-2/TRBV6-3|TRBJ2-7
CASRPTRTSAKYEQYF
TGTGCCAGCAGACCAACGCGGACTAGCGCGAAGTACGAGCAGTACTTC
>NA|many|TRBV7-2|TRBJ1-4
CASSLSQGKEKLFF
TGTGCCAGCAGCTTAAGTCAGGGAAAGGAAAAACTGTTTTTT
>NA|few|TRBV29-1|TRBJ2-7
CSVEQRTGTVSYEQYF
TGCAGCGTTGAACAACGAACCGGAACGGTTAGCTACGAGCAGTACTTC
>TRBD1|few|TRBV7-2|TRBJ1-2
CASSSGTGVDYGYTF
TGTGCCAGCAGCTCTGGGACAGGGGTTGACTATGGCTACACCTTC
>NA|many|TRBV6-1|TRBJ1-2
CASRSLGTPNYGYTF
TGTGCCAGCAGATCCCTAGGGACACCTAACTATGGCTACACCTTC
>NA|NA|TRBV3-1|TRBJ1-2
CASSRGTAECGYTF
TGTGCCAGCAGCCGCGGGACCGCCGAGTGTGGCTACACCTTC
>TRBD2|few|TRBV3-1|TRBJ2-7
CASSHPSGTSGIPYEQYF
TGTGCCAGCAGCCACCCCTCGGGGACTAGCGGGATCCCCTACGAGCAGTACTTC
>NA|many|TRBV6-1|TRBJ1-1
CASSNVDSMNTEAFF
TGTGCCAGCAGTAACGTGGACAGCATGAACACTGAAGCTTTCTTT
>TRBD2|NA|TRBV28|TRBJ2-1
CASSLSGRGGNNEQFF
TGTGCCAGCAGTTTAAGCGGGAGGGGGGGTAACAATGAGCAGTTCTTC
>TRBD1|many|TRBV28|TRBJ1-1
CASSDRGTEAFF
TGTGCCAGCAGTGACAGGGGGACTGAAGCTTTCTTT
>NA|many|TRBV6-5|TRBJ1-1
CASSYWAGDTEAFF
TGTGCCAGCAGTTACTGGGCAGGGGACACTGAAGCTTTCTTT
>TRBD2|NA|TRBV4-1|TRBJ2-7
CASSPTGTSGIHEQYF
TGCGCCAGCAGCCCGACCGGGACTAGCGGGATCCACGAGCAGTACTTC
>NA|NA|TRBV30|TRBJ1-2
CAWSEGSGGYTF
TGTGCCTGGAGTGAAGGGTCGGGTGGCTACACCTTC
>NA|few|TRBV7-9|TRBJ1-2
CASNAMGGQSYTF
TGTGCCAGCAACGCTATGGGAGGCCAAAGCTACACCTTC
>NA|many|TRBV27|TRBJ1-1
CASSLVSGYDEAFF
TGTGCCAGCAGTTTAGTCTCGGGTTACGATGAAGCTTTCTTT
>NA|many|TRBV24-1|TRBJ2-7
CATSDSGGSYEQYF
TGTGCCACCAGTGATTCCGGCGGGTCCTACGAGCAGTACTTC
>TRBD2|many|TRBV2|TRBJ2-7
CASSDDLAGGRSSYEQYF
TGTGCCAGCAGTGATGACCTAGCGGGAGGTAGAAGCTCCTACGAGCAGTACTTC
>NA|few|TRBV3-1|TRBJ1-3
CASSFGTGNTIYF
TGTGCCAGCAGCTTCGGGACAGGAAACACCATATATTTT
>NA|NA|TRBV5-6|TRBJ2-5
CASSAFGSGEETQYF
TGTGCCAGCAGCGCGTTTGGAAGCGGAGAAGAGACCCAGTACTTC
>NA|many|TRBV20-1|TRBJ1-1
CSARERGTAEAFF
TGCAGTGCTAGAGAACGGGGGACGGCCGAAGCTTTCTTT
>NA|many|TRBV10-3|TRBJ2-7
CAISAGDSYEQYF
TGTGCCATCAGTGCGGGGGATTCCTACGAGCAGTACTTC
>NA|few|TRBV28|TRBJ1-5
CASGRLMGGGGQPQHF
TGTGCCAGCGGCCGGTTAATGGGCGGTGGTGGTCAGCCCCAGCATTTT
>NA|few|TRBV10-3|TRBJ2-7
CAISDQSGPYEQYF
TGTGCCATCAGTGATCAGAGCGGCCCCTACGAGCAGTACTTC
>TRBD2|NA|TRBV7-2|TRBJ2-1
CASSPIRSGGEQFF
TGTGCCAGCAGCCCCATACGGTCGGGGGGTGAGCAGTTCTTC
>TRBD2|NA|TRBV9|TRBJ2-7
CASSVGSGTYEQYF
TGTGCCAGCAGCGTAGGGAGCGGGACCTACGAGCAGTACTTC
>NA|NA|TRBV14|TRBJ1-2
CASSQDLRTNYGYTF
TGTGCCAGCAGCCAAGATCTGAGAACTAACTATGGCTACACCTTC
>NA|NA|TRBV20-1|TRBJ2-5
CSARGTAKTQYF
TGCAGTGCTAGAGGGACAGCGAAGACCCAGTACTTC
>NA|few|TRBV20-1|TRBJ2-6
CSARDRNSGANVLTF
TGCAGTGCTAGAGATCGGAACTCTGGGGCCAACGTCCTGACTTTC
>TRBD1|NA|TRBV25-1|TRBJ2-7
CASSDRTGAQYEQYF
TGTGCCAGCAGTGATCGAACAGGGGCCCAGTACGAGCAGTACTTC
>NA|NA|TRBV4-3|TRBJ2-3
CASSQERERSPTDTQYF
TGCGCCAGCAGCCAAGAGAGGGAGCGGAGCCCCACAGATACGCAGTATTTT
>NA|NA|TRBV20-1|TRBJ1-5
CSARTEGMNQPQHF
TGCAGTGCTAGGACAGAAGGTATGAATCAGCCCCAGCATTTT
>NA|many|TRBV28|TRBJ1-5
CASSLPGGGRNQPQHF
TGTGCCAGCAGTTTACCCGGGGGGGGCCGAAATCAGCCCCAGCATTTT
>TRBD1|many|TRBV12-3/TRBV12-4|TRBJ1-5
CASSLTGGFGQPQHF
TGTGCCAGCAGTCTGACAGGGGGTTTTGGTCAGCCCCAGCATTTT
>NA|many|TRBV6-1|TRBJ2-5
CASSPPPTRSKETQYF
TGTGCCAGCAGTCCTCCACCGACTAGGAGTAAGGAGACCCAGTACTTC
>TRBD2|NA|TRBV7-9|TRBJ2-7
CASSLGEGFFYEQYF
TGTGCCAGCAGCTTAGGGGAGGGATTTTTCTACGAGCAGTACTTC
>TRBD2|NA|TRBV4-2|TRBJ2-7
CASSQPGLVGYEQYF
TGTGCCAGCAGCCAACCGGGACTAGTCGGGTACGAGCAGTACTTC
>NA|few|TRBV20-1|TRBJ2-7
CSARAAEQYF
TGCAGTGCTAGAGCGGCGGAGCAGTACTTC
>TRBD2|NA|TRBV4-2|TRBJ2-5
CASSQGGLADRETQYF
TGTGCCAGCAGCCAAGGGGGACTAGCGGATAGGGAGACCCAGTACTTC
>NA|NA|TRBV19|TRBJ1-1
CASSRLAGNTEAFF
TGTGCCAGTAGTCGACTAGCGGGAAACACTGAAGCTTTCTTT
>TRBD2|few|TRBV5-1|TRBJ2-5
CASSLGQRGPAETQYF
TGCGCCAGCAGCTTGGGTCAGCGGGGGCCGGCGGAGACCCAGTACTTC
>NA|many|TRBV16|TRBJ1-2
CASSRTALYGYTF
TGTGCCAGCAGCCGGACAGCGTTGTATGGCTACACCTTC
>TRBD1|NA|TRBV12-3/TRBV12-4|TRBJ2-3
CASSLGTGVAQGDTQYF
TGTGCCAGCAGTTTAGGGACAGGGGTTGCCCAAGGGGATACGCAGTATTTT
>TRBD1|few|TRBV5-6|TRBJ1-6
CASSRIGTEGDSPLHF
TGTGCCAGCAGCAGGATTGGGACAGAAGGTGACTCACCCCTCCACTTT
>NA|NA|TRBV24-1|TRBJ1-2
CATSDLMGGYTF
TGTGCCACCAGTGATTTGATGGGGGGCTACACCTTC
>NA|NA|TRBV28|TRBJ2-6
CASSLRVGGANVLTF
TGTGCCAGCAGCCTCAGGGTTGGTGGGGCCAACGTCCTGACTTTC
>TRBD2|many|TRBV28|TRBJ2-6
CASSFGVAGGGANVLTF
TGTGCCAGCAGTTTTGGAGTAGCGGGAGGCGGGGCCAACGTCCTGACTTTC
>NA|few|TRBV29-1|TRBJ2-7
CSVGPGDPYEQYF
TGCAGCGTTGGCCCAGGGGATCCCTACGAGCAGTACTTC
>TRBD2|NA|TRBV29-1|TRBJ2-7
CSVALGAGGYEQYF
TGCAGCGTTGCTCTTGGGGCGGGGGGCTACGAGCAGTACTTC
>NA|NA|TRBV12-3/TRBV12-4|TRBJ2-3
CASSLASGTDTQYF
TGTGCCAGCAGTTTGGCTAGCGGCACAGATACGCAGTATTTT
>NA|NA|TRBV29-1|TRBJ1-2
CSASPTPYYGYTF
TGCAGCGCCTCCCCTACACCATACTATGGCTACACCTTC
>NA|many|TRBV19|TRBJ1-5
CASSISYSNQPQHF
TGTGCCAGTAGTATTAGCTATAGCAATCAGCCCCAGCATTTT
>NA|NA|TRBV28|TRBJ2-3
CASSVVPTDTQYF
TGTGCCAGCAGTGTCGTTCCCACAGATACGCAGTATTTT
>TRBD2|few|TRBV9|TRBJ2-5
CASSPRGSGRLETQYF
TGTGCCAGCAGCCCCCGTGGTAGCGGGAGGTTAGAGACCCAGTACTTC
>NA|NA|TRBV5-5|TRBJ1-5
CASSFAGSRGPQHF
TGTGCCAGCAGCTTTGCAGGCTCCAGAGGGCCCCAGCATTTT
>NA|many|TRBV20-1|TRBJ1-6
CSARDQGPNSPLHF
TGCAGTGCTAGAGACCAAGGGCCGAATTCACCCCTCCACTTT
>TRBD2|many|TRBV7-8|TRBJ2-5
CASSISGDRDQYF
TGTGCCAGCAGCATTAGCGGGGATCGGGACCAGTACTTC
>NA|NA|TRBV7-9|TRBJ1-2
CASSPRTAPPSYGYTF
TGTGCCAGCAGCCCAAGGACAGCCCCCCCTAGTTATGGCTACACCTTC
>NA|few|TRBV5-1|TRBJ2-2
CASSFLSDPNTGELFF
TGCGCCAGCAGCTTCCTTTCGGACCCGAACACCGGGGAGCTGTTTTTT
>NA|NA|TRBV5-1|TRBJ2-7
CASSLLTPDEQYF
TGCGCCAGCAGCCTGTTGACCCCTGACGAGCAGTACTTC